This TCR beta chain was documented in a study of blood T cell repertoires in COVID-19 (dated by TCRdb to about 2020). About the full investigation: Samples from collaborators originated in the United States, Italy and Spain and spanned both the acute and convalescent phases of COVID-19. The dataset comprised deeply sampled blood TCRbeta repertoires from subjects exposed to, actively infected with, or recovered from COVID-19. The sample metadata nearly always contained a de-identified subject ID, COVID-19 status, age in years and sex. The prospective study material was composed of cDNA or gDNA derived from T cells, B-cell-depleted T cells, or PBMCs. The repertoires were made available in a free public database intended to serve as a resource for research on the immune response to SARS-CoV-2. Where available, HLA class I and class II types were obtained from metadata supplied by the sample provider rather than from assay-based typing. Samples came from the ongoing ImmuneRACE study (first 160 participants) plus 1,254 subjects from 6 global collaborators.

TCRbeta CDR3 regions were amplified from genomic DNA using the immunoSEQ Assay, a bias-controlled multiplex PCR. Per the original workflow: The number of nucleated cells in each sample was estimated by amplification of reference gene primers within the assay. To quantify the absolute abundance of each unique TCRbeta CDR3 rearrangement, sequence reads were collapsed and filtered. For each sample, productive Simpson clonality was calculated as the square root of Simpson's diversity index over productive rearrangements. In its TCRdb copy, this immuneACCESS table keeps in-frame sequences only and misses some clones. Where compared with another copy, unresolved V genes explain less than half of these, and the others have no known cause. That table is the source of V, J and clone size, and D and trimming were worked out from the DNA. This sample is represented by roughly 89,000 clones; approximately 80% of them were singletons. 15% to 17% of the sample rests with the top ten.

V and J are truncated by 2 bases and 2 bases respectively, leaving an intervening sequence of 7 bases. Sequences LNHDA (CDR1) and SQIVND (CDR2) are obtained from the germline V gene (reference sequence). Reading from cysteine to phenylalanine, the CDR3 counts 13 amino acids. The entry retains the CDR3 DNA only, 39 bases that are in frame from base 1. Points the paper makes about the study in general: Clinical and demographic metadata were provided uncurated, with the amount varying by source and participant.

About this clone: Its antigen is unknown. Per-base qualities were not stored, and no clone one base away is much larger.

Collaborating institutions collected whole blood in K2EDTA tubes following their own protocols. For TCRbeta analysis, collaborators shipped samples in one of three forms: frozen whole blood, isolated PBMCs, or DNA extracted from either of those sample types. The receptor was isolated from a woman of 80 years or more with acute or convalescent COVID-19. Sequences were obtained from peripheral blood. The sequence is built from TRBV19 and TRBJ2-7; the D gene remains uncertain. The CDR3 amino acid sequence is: CASSIPLPYEQYF. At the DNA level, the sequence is TGTGCCAGTAGTATACCTCTCCCCTACGAGCAGTACTTC. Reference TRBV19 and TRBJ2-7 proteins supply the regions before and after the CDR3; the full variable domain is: DGGITQSPKYLFRKEGQNVTLSCEQNLNHDAMYWYRQDPGQGLRLIYYSQIVNDFQKGDIAEGYSVSREKKESFPLTVTSAQKNPTAFYLCASSIPLPYEQYFGPGTRLTVT.